This T cell receptor beta chain stems from a study of T cells expressing NK-cell markers. Study as a whole: In sorted CD3+CD56+NKG2C+, CD3+CD56+NKG2C- and CD3+CD56-NKG2C+ T cells, TCR beta repertoires were obtained. Serological testing identified most of the eight sequenced donors as HCMV-seropositive and one as seronegative.

Comments on this clonotype: The antigen is undetermined.

What made the TCR beta cDNA was 5'RACE template switching with UMIs. Reanalyzing the 5' RACE reads, TCRdb keeps one entry per CDR3 protein, without DNA. This sample contains hundreds of thousands of distinct CDR3 sequences. Per germline, CDR1 DFQATT and CDR2 SNEGSKA (reference sequence). The CDR3 sequence is 15 residues long. General study results and limits: The contribution of dominant NKG2C+ clonotypes to CD8+ T cells in five to seven donors was about 1.0-7.0%.

The chain is built from TRBV20-1 and TRBJ2-3; lacking DNA, the TRBD1 call made by TCRdb goes unchecked. The sequence derives from a woman between 18 and 69 years old in good health. The source material was blood T cells: a sorted CD56 or NKG2C T cell subset, CD4+ or CD8+ T cells, or bulk PBMC T cells (not recorded which). The CDR3 is CSARVPGGASDTQYF.